Listed here are 27 T cell receptor beta chains from one sample, sequenced in a study of CD8+ T cells in alopecia areata. Treatment described: oral pan-JAK inhibitor, 5-10 mg twice daily. RNA was extracted and reverse transcribed into cDNA as the sequencing template. Produced via immunoSEQ multiplex PCR; TCRdb's table is partial and in-frame only. The sample contains fewer than 250,000 clones, just under 65% of which appear only once. The source was CD4+ T cells sorted from blood, collected around week 50, from a patient treated with tofacitinib. The receptors here all came from a human donor with alopecia areata.

V gene TRBV15 combines with J gene TRBJ2-1, with a tentative D call TRBD2 (6 bases). The CDR3 runs to 16 residues. Germline V gene sequence: CDR1 LNHNV, CDR2 YYDKDF (reference sequence). Trimming took off 0 bases at V and 8 bases at J, with 17 bases between the two ends. The CDR3 here is CATSRDGARSSDEQFF. DNA for the CDR3: TGTGCCACCAGCAGAGATGGGGCGCGGTCTAGCGATGAGCAGTTCTTC.

The chain recombines TRBV5-6 with TRBJ1-1; TRBD1 matches 8 bases. The V gene end was trimmed by 5 bases and the J gene end by 5 bases; junction bases not matched to a gene: 14. The CDR3 has 16 amino acids. Germline-derived CDR1 and CDR2 are SGHDT and YYEEEE. The DNA for the CDR3 is TGTGCCAGCAGGACCGCCCGCGCAGGGGGCGGAACTGAAGCTTTCTTT. Residues: CASRTARAGGGTEAFF.

This clone was found a few times. The chain is built from TRBV19 and TRBJ1-5; D is unresolved. Looked up from germline, CDR1 is LNHDA and CDR2 is SQIVND (reference sequence). This CDR3 has 13 amino acids. V was clipped by 6 bases and J by 4 bases, with 10 bases between them. The CDR3 nucleotides read TGTGCCAGTAGCCCTACAGCTAATCAGCCCCAGCATTTT. It encodes CASSPTANQPQHF.

Only a few counts were recorded for this clone. The chain has TRBV29-1 and TRBJ2-2; D uncertain. Germline CDR1 reads SQVTM; CDR2 reads ANQGSEA. The ends were cut back, 3 bases at V and 2 bases at J, with 7 bases in the middle. The CDR3 loop spans 13 amino acids. The CDR3 region is CSVDLANTGELFF. In nucleotides, the CDR3 is TGCAGCGTTGATCTGGCTAACACCGGGGAGCTGTTTTTT.

For this clone: Other DNA sequences in this sample translate to the same CDR3. The J gene is TRBJ1-1, the V gene TRBV29-1; perhaps TRBD1 as D (5 bases). V shed 4 bases and J shed 0 bases, with 9 bases lying between them. This CDR3 has 13 residues. Germline assignment: CDR1 SQVTM and CDR2 ANQGSEA. The CDR3 loop is CSVVRQLNTEAFF. The CDR3 bases are TGCAGCGTTGTACGACAGTTGAACACTGAAGCTTTCTTT.

This chain uses TRBV30 with TRBJ1-6; D is unclear. Germline V gene data show CDR1 as GTSNPN and CDR2 as SVGIG (reference sequence). This CDR3 has 13 residues. Trimming took 3 bases from V and 7 from J, leaving 10 bases between them. As DNA, the CDR3 is TGTGCCTGGAGGAGTGACAACAATTCACCCCTCCACTTT. It encodes CAWRSDNNSPLHF.

The chain recombines TRBV7-2 with TRBJ1-2, with D uncertain. The CDR3 runs 12 residues. The V gene lost 5 bases and the J gene lost 4 bases, with 8 bases spanning the gap. Germline V gene data show CDR1 as SGHTA and CDR2 as FQGNSA. CDR3 bases: TGTGCCAGCAGCCCTAACGGCTATGGCTACACCTTC. Its translation: CASSPNGYGYTF.

The gene calls are TRBV27 and TRBJ2-1; no firm D call. Germline CDR1 reads MNHEY; CDR2 reads SMNVEV (reference sequence). The CDR3 spans 13 residues. Trimming left V 3 bases short and J 5 bases short, with 8 bases between. The CDR3 sequence: CASSLGSNNEQFF. The CDR3 DNA reads TGTGCCAGCAGTTTGGGATCTAACAATGAGCAGTTCTTC.

CDR3 protein: CAWMVADYGYTF. Written as DNA, the CDR3 is TGTGCCTGGATGGTAGCTGACTATGGCTACACCTTC. The V and J genes are TRBV30 and TRBJ1-2; D gene unclear. The V end lost 4 bases, the J end lost 3 bases, and 9 bases lay between the germline ends. Germline values: CDR1 GTSNPN, CDR2 SVGIG (reference sequence). The CDR3 contains 12 residues. The variable domain in full, completed from reference TRBV30 and TRBJ1-2, reads SQTIHQWPATLVQPVGSPLSLECTVEGTSNPNLYWYRQAAGRGLQLLFYSVGIGQISSEVPQNLSASRPQDRQFILSSKKLLLSDSGFYLCAWMVADYGYTFGSGTRLTVV.

This chain links TRBV7-2 with TRBJ2-3, with a weak D call TRBD2 (6 bases). The germline V and J ends were trimmed by 3 bases and 8 bases, with 6 bases remaining between them. The CDR3 extends over 11 amino acids. The germline V gene has CDR1 SGHTA and CDR2 FQGNSA. The CDR3 sequence is CASSFSGTQYF. The CDR3 DNA reads TGTGCCAGCAGCTTTAGCGGTACGCAGTATTTT.

This clone was observed a few times. V is TRBV29-1 and J is TRBJ1-6; possible D gene TRBD1, 6 bases. The V end was cut by 5 bases, the J end by 8 bases, with 10 bases between. CDR3 length: 12 amino acids. Germline CDR1 is SQVTM and CDR2 is ANQGSEA. CDR3 DNA sequence: TGCAGCGTTCGACAGGAGGATTCACCCCTCCACTTT. Its protein is CSVRQEDSPLHF.

This chain joins TRBV30 and TRBJ2-3, with 9 nucleotides matching TRBD2. The germline CDR1 and CDR2 sequences are GTSNPN and SVGIG (reference sequence). The CDR3 runs 17 residues. V lost 0 bases and J lost 3; bases outside the gene matches: 10. CDR3 coding DNA: TGTGCCTGGAGTGTAACGGCTAGCGGGGTAATGACAGATACGCAGTATTTT. It translates to CAWSVTASGVMTDTQYF.

Comments on this clone: This sample includes further DNA sequences coding for the same CDR3. The chain combines TRBV6-6 with TRBJ2-1; D call uncertain. Germline CDR1 reads MNHNY; CDR2 reads SVGAGI (reference sequence). V lost 8 bases and J 7 bases, leaving 18 bases between the germline ends. CDR3 length equals 14 residues. The CDR3 bases are TGTGCCAGCGGCGAGGCGGCGTGGGTTAATGAGCAGTTCTTC. This sequence encodes CASGEAAWVNEQFF.

This chain joins TRBV29-1 and TRBJ2-1; D possibly corresponds to TRBD2 (6 bases). The germline CDR1 and CDR2 sequences are SQVTM and ANQGSEA. The CDR3 has 15 residues. Trimming took off 4 bases at V and 3 bases at J, with 16 bases between the two ends. The CDR3 DNA sequence: TGCAGCGTTGGGAGAGGAGGGCCCAGCTACAATGAGCAGTTCTTC. This encodes CSVGRGGPSYNEQFF.

V usage is TRBV18 and J usage is TRBJ2-1; TRBD2 matches at 13 bases. Per germline, CDR1 KGHSH and CDR2 LQKENI. CDR3 length equals 17 residues. Germline trimming cut 2 bases from V and 5 bases from J; bases unmatched to any gene: 6. DNA for the CDR3: TGTGCCAGCTCACCAAGACTAGCGGGGGGCCCGGACAATGAGCAGTTCTTC. It encodes CASSPRLAGGPDNEQFF.

The CDR3 coding sequence is TGTGCCAGCAGTGAGGGGCGGCAGCCCCAGCATTTT. Protein product: CASSEGRQPQHF. The chain recombines TRBV2 with TRBJ1-5; D might be TRBD1 (5 bases). This CDR3 is built from 12 residues. The V gene lost 3 bases and the J gene lost 7 bases, with 7 bases spanning the gap. CDR1 SNHLY and CDR2 FYNNEI come from the germline V gene. Supplemented by reference TRBV2 and TRBJ1-5, the full variable domain reads EPEVTQTPSHQVTQMGQEVILRCVPISNHLYFYWYRQILGQKVEFLVSFYNNEISEKSEIFDDQFSVERPDGSNFTLKIRSTKLEDSAMYFCASSEGRQPQHFGDGTRLSIL.

This chain connects TRBV15 to TRBJ1-5, with 9 bases matching TRBD1. Germline V gene sequence: CDR1 LNHNV, CDR2 YYDKDF (reference sequence). Unmatched junction bases numbered 5, after V lost 8 bases and J lost 6 bases. The length of the CDR3 is 13 residues. The CDR3, as DNA: TGTGCCACCTCTGGGACAGGGCGTCAGCCCCAGCATTTT. Its translation: CATSGTGRQPQHF.

The table lists this clone with a few counts. The rearrangement links TRBV10-1 to TRBJ2-5, with 7 positions matching TRBD1. Trimming removed 4 bases from V and 3 bases from J; junction bases left unmatched: 5. Germline CDR1 and CDR2: WNHNN and SYGVQD (reference sequence). The CDR3 sequence is 14 residues long. CDR3 nucleotides: TGCGCCAGCAGTGTGGGACAGCGAAAAGAGACCCAGTACTTC. Protein product: CASSVGQRKETQYF.

This chain links TRBV15 with TRBJ1-6; 8 bases map to TRBD1. Germline trimming cut 0 bases from V and 10 bases from J; bases unmatched to any gene: 8. CDR1 is LNHNV, CDR2 YYDKDF, per germline (reference sequence). The CDR3 has 16 amino acids. The CDR3 region has the DNA TGTGCCACCAGCAGAGATATGGACAGGGTAGAATCACCCCTCCACTTT. Its protein product is CATSRDMDRVESPLHF.

The V call is TRBV30, the J call TRBJ2-1; tentatively, D is TRBD1 or TRBD2 (5 bases each). The CDR3 has 12 residues. V was cut by 5 bases and J by 8 bases, with 13 bases left in between. From germline, CDR1 is GTSNPN and CDR2 SVGIG (reference sequence). CDR3 protein: CAWWDQVDEQFF. CDR3 bases: TGTGCCTGGTGGGACCAGGTGGATGAGCAGTTCTTC.

The chain employs TRBV5-1 and TRBJ1-1; D gene uncertain. The CDR3 spans 13 residues. The V gene lost 0 bases and the J gene lost 5 bases, with 8 bases spanning the gap. CDR1 is SGHRS and CDR2 is YFSETQ in the germline V gene. CDR3 region: CASSLDTRTEAFF. The CDR3, as DNA: TGCGCCAGCAGCTTGGATACGAGGACTGAAGCTTTCTTT.

The rearrangement joins TRBV2 to TRBJ1-2, with D perhaps TRBD1 (6 bases). V was pared by 5 bases and J by 8 bases, with 15 bases between. This CDR3 spans 13 amino acids. CDR1 and CDR2 from the germline V gene are SNHLY and FYNNEI. The CDR3 nucleotides read TGTGCCAGCAGTCCCGGACAGAATTGGGGCTACACCTTC. It is translated as CASSPGQNWGYTF.

This clone has more than one count but fewer than ten. The chain employs TRBV18 and TRBJ1-1, with D unresolved. Trimming cost V 2 bases and J 3 bases, with 10 bases left between them. CDR1 is KGHSH, CDR2 LQKENI, per germline. The CDR3 is made up of 14 amino acids. The CDR3 sequence is CASSPGFWDTEAFF. The CDR3 region has the DNA TGTGCCAGCTCACCAGGGTTCTGGGACACTGAAGCTTTCTTT.

This chain connects TRBV29-1 to TRBJ2-7, with 7 nucleotides matching TRBD2. J gave up 4 bases and V 6 bases, and 6 bases lay outside the gene matches. This CDR3 contains 12 residues. Germline loops: CDR1 SQVTM, CDR2 ANQGSEA. The CDR3 here is CSVNDGGYEQYF. The CDR3 coding sequence is TGCAGCGTCAACGACGGGGGGTACGAGCAGTACTTC.

This sequence joins TRBV6-5 and TRBJ2-2, with D unresolved. Trimming took off 0 bases at V and 2 bases at J, with 10 bases between the two ends. Germline values: CDR1 MNHEY, CDR2 SVGAGI. The CDR3 has 16 residues. Here the CDR3 DNA reads TGTGCCAGCAGTTACTCTTCGGATACAAACACCGGGGAGCTGTTTTTT. Translated: CASSYSSDTNTGELFF.

V usage is TRBV20-1 and J usage is TRBJ2-7; D is perhaps TRBD1 (6 bases). This CDR3 is 11 amino acids long. The germline V gene encodes CDR1 DFQATT and CDR2 SNEGSKA (reference sequence). With 5 bases removed from V and 6 bases from J, the gap between germline ends came to 11 bases. The CDR3 here is CSAYRALEQYF. As DNA, the CDR3 is TGCAGTGCTTACAGGGCCCTCGAGCAGTACTTC.

The V and J genes are TRBV5-6 and TRBJ1-2; D is possibly TRBD1 (5 bases). V was clipped by 5 bases and J by 5 bases, with 19 bases between them. The length of the CDR3 is 15 residues. From germline, CDR1 is SGHDT and CDR2 YYEEEE. The CDR3 region is CASREEGRDQYGYTF. The CDR3 region has the DNA TGTGCCAGCAGGGAAGAGGGCAGGGACCAATATGGCTACACCTTC.